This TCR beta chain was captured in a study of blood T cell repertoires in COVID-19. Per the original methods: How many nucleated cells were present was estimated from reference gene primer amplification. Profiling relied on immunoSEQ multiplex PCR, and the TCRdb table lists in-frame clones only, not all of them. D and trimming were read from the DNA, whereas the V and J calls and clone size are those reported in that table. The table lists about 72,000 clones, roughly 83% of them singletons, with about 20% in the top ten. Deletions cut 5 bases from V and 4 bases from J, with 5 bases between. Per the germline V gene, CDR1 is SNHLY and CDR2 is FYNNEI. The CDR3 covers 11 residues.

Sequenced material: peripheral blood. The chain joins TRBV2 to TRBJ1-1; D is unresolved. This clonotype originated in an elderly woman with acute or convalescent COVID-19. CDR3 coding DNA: TGTGCCAGCAGTCTTCGCACTGAAGCTTTCTTT. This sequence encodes CASSLRTEAFF.